The clone carrying this T cell receptor beta chain was seen at least ten times. Its antigen is undetermined. The data originate from a study of T cells in Graves' hyperthyroidism and ophthalmopathy. Notes on the study in general: Ophthalmopathy and stable hyperthyroidism were separated by a 13 V-J model.

Germline V gene sequence: CDR1 GTSNPN, CDR2 SVGIG (reference sequence). CDR3 size: 13 residues. With 4 bases clipped from V and 6 bases from J, the junction kept 6 bases outside the gene matches. TCR beta CDR3 regions were amplified from RNA. The HTBI primer set drove a first-round RT-PCR of the TCR CDR3. MiXCR was run by TCRdb on the multiplex PCR reads, yielding one entry per CDR3 protein. The sample comprises 300,000 to 400,000 distinct CDR3 sequences, about 18% of which are singletons, and about half rests with the top ten. The receptor's source is a woman aged 45-65 years with Graves' hyperthyroidism. The rearrangement uses TRBV30 and TRBJ2-1, with TRBD2 matching over 7 bases. The sample comprised blood. The CDR3 DNA reads as TGTGCCTGGAACTTGGGCGGGGGCAATGAGCAGTTCTTC. Protein product: CAWNLGGGNEQFF. Full variable domain (outside the CDR3, taken from reference TRBV30 and TRBJ2-1): SQTIHQWPATLVQPVGSPLSLECTVEGTSNPNLYWYRQAAGRGLQLLFYSVGIGQISSEVPQNLSASRPQDRQFILSSKKLLLSDSGFYLCAWNLGGGNEQFFGPGTRLTVL.